The 26 T cell receptor beta chains reported below all come from one sample, sequenced in a study of neurological immune-mediated disorders. MiXCR, run by TCRdb on the 5' RACE reads, gives a single entry per CDR3 protein. The sample includes around 15,000 distinct CDR3 sequences, roughly 3.5% of them seen just once. Input material: CD8+ T cells from blood. The receptors here all came from a middle-aged woman in good health.

This clonotype was counted at least ten times. This chain connects TRBV11-2 to TRBJ2-1, with 14 bases fitting TRBD2. Trimming removed 5 bases from V and 12 bases from J; junction bases left unmatched: 12. Per the germline V gene, CDR1 is SGHAT and CDR2 is FQNNGV. This CDR3 is 16 amino acids long. CDR3 DNA: TGTGCCAGCAGCGCCCCCGGGACTAGCGGGAGTAAGAGGCAGTTCTTC. It translates to CASSAPGTSGSKRQFF.

At least ten counts were recorded for this clonotype. The chain recombines TRBV28 with TRBJ2-5, with TRBD2 matching 10 bases. The CDR3 has 19 residues. Germline-derived CDR1 and CDR2 are MDHEN and SYDVKM. Losses at the gene ends were 4 bases for V and 4 bases for J; bases not matched to a gene: 18. The CDR3 here is CASSSPDSRSSGSRETQYF. In nucleotides, the CDR3 is TGTGCCAGCAGTTCCCCGGACAGTAGGTCTAGCGGGAGTCGAGAGACCCAGTACTTC. The full variable domain, completed using reference TRBV28 and TRBJ2-5, is DVKVTQSSRYLVKRTGEKVFLECVQDMDHENMFWYRQDPGLGLRLIYFSYDVKMKEKGDIPEGYSVSREKKERFSLILESASTNQTSMYLCASSSPDSRSSGSRETQYFGPGTRLLVL.

This clonotype was seen ten or more times. This sequence joins TRBV7-9 and TRBJ2-7; D gene uncertain. Germline CDR1 reads SEHNR; CDR2 reads FQNEAQ (reference sequence). The CDR3 covers 12 residues. The V and J ends lost 3 bases and 1 base respectively, with 4 bases between them. For the CDR3, the DNA is TGTGCCAGCAGCTTGGGGTCCTACGAGCAGTACTTC. It is translated as CASSLGSYEQYF.

The sample holds many counts of this clonotype. The V and J genes are TRBV24-1 and TRBJ1-1; D is possibly TRBD1 (6 bases). Germline CDR1 is KGHDR and CDR2 is SFDVKD. This CDR3 is built from 14 residues. Deletions cut 4 bases from V and 4 bases from J, with 12 bases between. CDR3 residues: CATSEEGGSTEAFF. CDR3 bases: TGTGCCACCAGTGAGGAAGGGGGTAGCACTGAAGCTTTCTTT.

This clonotype was counted at least ten times. The chain employs TRBV7-8 and TRBJ1-5, with 8 bases that match TRBD1. From germline, CDR1 is SGHVS and CDR2 FQNEAQ. The ends lost 5 bases at V and 0 bases at J; junction bases unmatched: 6. CDR3 size: 16 residues. Here the CDR3 reads CASSPRDRLSNQPQHF. For the CDR3, the DNA is TGTGCCAGCAGCCCAAGGGACAGGCTTAGCAATCAGCCCCAGCATTTT.

This clonotype has ten or more counts. The chain joins TRBV7-9 to TRBJ2-3; 11 bases are a match to TRBD2. Trimming took 3 bases from V and 2 from J; bases not matched to a gene: 4. The germline CDR1 and CDR2 sequences are SEHNR and FQNEAQ (reference sequence). CDR3 size: 16 residues. DNA for the CDR3: TGTGCCAGCAGCTTGGGACTAGCGGAAATCACAGATACGCAGTATTTT. Translated: CASSLGLAEITDTQYF.

The table lists this clonotype with many counts. This chain links TRBV7-2 with TRBJ2-7; perhaps TRBD1 as D (5 bases). Germline V gene sequence: CDR1 SGHTA, CDR2 FQGNSA. Trimming shortened V by 5 bases and J by 0 bases, and 11 bases separated the two germline ends. The CDR3 covers 14 residues. The CDR3 DNA follows: TGTGCCAGCAGCCCATGGGGCGGCTCCTACGAGCAGTACTTC. This translates into CASSPWGGSYEQYF.

This clonotype appeared many times. V is TRBV10-3 and J is TRBJ2-1, with TRBD2 identical over 7 bases. The V and J ends lost 10 bases and 3 bases, in that order; junction bases with no gene match: 9. The CDR3 extends over 14 amino acids. Germline V CDR1 and CDR2: ENHRY, SYGVKD. CDR3 region: CATQGAGDYNEQFF. In DNA, the CDR3 is TGTGCCACCCAAGGGGCGGGGGACTACAATGAGCAGTTCTTC.

This clonotype was seen at least ten times. The chain employs TRBV18 and TRBJ2-3; 9 positions agree with TRBD2. In germline, CDR1 is KGHSH, CDR2 LQKENI. The CDR3 has 16 amino acids. Trimming at V came to 0 bases and at J to 4 bases, leaving 5 bases not matched to a gene. This CDR3 reads CASSPPGLAWADTQYF. The CDR3 nucleotides are TGTGCCAGCTCACCACCGGGACTAGCTTGGGCAGATACGCAGTATTTT.

This clonotype has a count of ten or more. The chain carries TRBV10-1 and TRBJ1-5; TRBD1 is a possible D gene (5 bases). This CDR3 is built from 13 residues. With 3 bases removed from V and 4 bases from J, the gap between germline ends came to 7 bases. CDR1 is WNHNN, CDR2 SYGVQD, per germline (reference sequence). CDR3 amino acids: CASSDGGNQPQHF. CDR3 nucleotide sequence: TGCGCCAGCAGTGACGGGGGAAATCAGCCCCAGCATTTT.

This clonotype was detected ten times or more. This chain links TRBV27 with TRBJ2-3; D is ambiguous. Germline V gene sequence: CDR1 MNHEY, CDR2 SMNVEV (reference sequence). The length of the CDR3 is 12 residues. The V and J ends lost 8 bases and 0 bases respectively, with 6 bases between them. This CDR3 is CASGLSTDTQYF. CDR3 DNA sequence: TGTGCCAGCGGTCTGAGCACAGATACGCAGTATTTT.

This clonotype was seen many times. The chain is built from TRBV7-9 and TRBJ2-7; D perhaps matches TRBD1 (6 bases). Trimming left V 3 bases short and J 3 bases short, with 15 bases between. The CDR3 totals 15 residues. In germline, CDR1 is SEHNR, CDR2 FQNEAQ (reference sequence). The CDR3 DNA is TGTGCCAGCAGCTTGGGTACAGGGAGTATCTACGAGCAGTACTTC. Translation gives CASSLGTGSIYEQYF.

This clonotype was seen many times. The chain employs TRBV7-9 and TRBJ2-7; 13 bases line up with TRBD2. Trimming at V came to 5 bases and at J to 4 bases, leaving 5 bases not matched to a gene. CDR1 SEHNR and CDR2 FQNEAQ come from the germline V gene (reference sequence). The CDR3 consists of 15 residues. CDR3 region: CASSPPGLAGYEQYF. The CDR3, as DNA: TGTGCCAGCAGCCCCCCGGGACTAGCGGGATACGAGCAGTACTTC. The whole variable domain, filled in from reference TRBV7-9 and TRBJ2-7, reads DTGVSQNPRHKITKRGQNVTFRCDPISEHNRLYWYRQTLGQGPEFLTYFQNEAQLEKSRLLSDRFSAERPKGSFSTLEIQRTEQGDSAMYLCASSPPGLAGYEQYFGPGTRLTVT.

This clonotype was counted ten times or more. The chain combines TRBV20-1 with TRBJ2-1; 8 nucleotides agree with TRBD2. CDR3 size: 16 residues. The V and J ends lost 3 bases and 8 bases, in that order; junction bases with no gene match: 15. Germline values: CDR1 DFQATT, CDR2 SNEGSKA (reference sequence). The CDR3 DNA reads TGCAGTGCTAGTTACGCGAGGGCTAGCGGGCTCGATGAGCAGTTCTTC. Its protein product is CSASYARASGLDEQFF.

This clonotype was observed many times. This CDR3 is CASTPGTLNTEAFF. The CDR3 DNA is TGCGCCAGCACCCCCGGGACACTGAACACTGAAGCTTTCTTT. V gene TRBV4-1 combines with J gene TRBJ1-1; D is perhaps TRBD1 (6 bases). Trimming removed 7 bases from V and 0 bases from J, with 12 bases in between. Germline CDR1 MGHRA, CDR2 YSYEKL. CDR3 length: 14 residues.

DNA of the CDR3: TGCAGCGTGGGCCAATTCTCCTACGAGCAGTACTTC. Translating gives CSVGQFSYEQYF. V usage is TRBV29-1 and J usage is TRBJ2-7; D is uncertain. The CDR3 has 12 amino acids. The germline V gene has CDR1 SQVTM and CDR2 ANQGSEA. The V and J ends lost 6 bases and 0 bases respectively, with 9 bases between them.

This clonotype has at least ten counts. The chain is built from TRBV11-2 and TRBJ2-1, with D perhaps TRBD2 (6 bases). V lost 1 base and J 7 bases, leaving 20 bases between the germline ends. Germline values: CDR1 SGHAT, CDR2 FQNNGV. The CDR3 totals 17 residues. The CDR3 DNA reads as TGTGCCAGCAGCTTAGTAAACTTCGGACTAAAGGAGAATGAGCAGTTCTTC. Residues: CASSLVNFGLKENEQFF.

This clonotype appeared many times. The chain couples TRBV12-3 or TRBV12-4 to TRBJ2-7; 9 nucleotides match TRBD2. The CDR3 has 19 amino acids. V shed 6 bases and J 1 base; nucleotides not matched to a gene: 19. For the CDR3, the DNA is TGTGCCAGCAGCGGGCCCGGGGCTAGCGGGGAATTTAGATCCTACGAGCAGTACTTC. It codes for CASSGPGASGEFRSYEQYF.

This clonotype was seen many times. The chain is built from TRBV7-9 and TRBJ2-7; perhaps D is TRBD1 or TRBD2 (5 bases each). Germline CDR1 is SEHNR and CDR2 is FQNEAQ (reference sequence). Trimming removed 4 bases from V and 0 bases from J, with 16 bases in between. The length of the CDR3 is 16 residues. The CDR3 sequence: CASSWGPQGSSYEQYF. In nucleotides, the CDR3 is TGTGCCAGCAGCTGGGGCCCGCAAGGGAGCTCCTACGAGCAGTACTTC.

This clonotype has a count of ten or more. The CDR3 protein is CASSDGGSSGSTDTQYF. CDR3 nucleotide sequence: TGTGCCAGCAGTGATGGGGGATCTAGCGGGAGCACAGATACGCAGTATTTT. J is TRBJ2-3 and V is TRBV2, with 8 bases that match TRBD2. Per germline, CDR1 SNHLY and CDR2 FYNNEI. The J segment lost 0 bases and the V segment lost 3 bases, leaving 8 bases of the junction unmatched. This CDR3 is built from 17 residues. Looking up the rest from reference TRBV2 and TRBJ2-3 gives the full variable domain: EPEVTQTPSHQVTQMGQEVILRCVPISNHLYFYWYRQILGQKVEFLVSFYNNEISEKSEIFDDQFSVERPDGSNFTLKIRSTKLEDSAMYFCASSDGGSSGSTDTQYFGPGTRLTVL.

This clonotype was recorded at least ten times. The CDR3 DNA sequence: TGCAGTGCTAACCAGGGGGGGGTCGGAAGCAATCAGCCCCAGCATTTT. Its translation: CSANQGGVGSNQPQHF. The V gene is TRBV20-1, the J gene TRBJ1-5, with 7 bases that match TRBD1. V gave up 4 bases and J gave up 1 base; unmatched junction bases: 10. Germline lookup yields CDR1 DFQATT and CDR2 SNEGSKA (reference sequence). CDR3 length: 16 amino acids.

This clonotype was detected many times. This chain uses TRBV20-1 with TRBJ2-6; 8 nucleotides match TRBD1. The trim removed 0 bases at V and 2 bases at J, leaving 9 bases unmatched. The CDR3 covers 18 residues. Per germline, CDR1 DFQATT and CDR2 SNEGSKA (reference sequence). The CDR3 DNA follows: TGCAGTGCTAGAGATATCGGACAGGGAACTCCTGGGGCCAACGTCCTGACTTTC. Translation: CSARDIGQGTPGANVLTF.

This clonotype was counted at least ten times. The chain couples TRBV12-3 or TRBV12-4 to TRBJ2-1; no clear D. This CDR3 is 12 amino acids long. V was cut by 5 bases and J by 8 bases, with 10 bases left in between. CDR3 DNA sequence: TGTGCCAGCAGTGAAGAAGTGTATGAGCAGTTCTTC. It yields the protein CASSEEVYEQFF.

This clonotype has a count of ten or more. The gene calls are TRBV7-6 and TRBJ1-6; possibly TRBD1 for D (6 bases). The CDR3 totals 14 residues. Germline assignment: CDR1 SGHVS and CDR2 FNYEAQ. V shed 6 bases and J shed 7 bases, with 13 bases lying between them. The CDR3 here is CASRPQGGNSPLHF. The CDR3 nucleotides are TGTGCCAGCAGACCACAGGGTGGGAATTCACCCCTCCACTTT. The full variable domain, its missing parts supplied by reference TRBV7-6 and TRBJ1-6, is GAGVSQSPRYKVTKRGQDVALRCDPISGHVSLYWYRQALGQGPEFLTYFNYEAQQDKSGLPNDRFSAERPEGSISTLTIQRTEQRDSAMYRCASRPQGGNSPLHFGNGTRLTVT.

Many counts were recorded for this clonotype. The rearrangement links TRBV6-5 to TRBJ1-4; 8 nucleotides line up with TRBD1. Germline V gene lookup returns CDR1 MNHEY and CDR2 SVGAGI. The CDR3 runs 14 residues. J gave up 1 base and V 6 bases, and 1 base lay outside the gene matches. CDR3 sequence reads: CASSDRGTNEKLFF. As DNA, the CDR3 is TGTGCCAGCAGCGACAGGGGAACTAATGAAAAACTGTTTTTT.

The gene calls are TRBV20-1 and TRBJ2-1, with D unresolved. Per the germline V gene, CDR1 is DFQATT and CDR2 is SNEGSKA (reference sequence). This CDR3 is built from 12 residues. V was shortened by 3 bases and J by 8 bases, with 11 bases between the two germline ends. CDR3 protein: CSASIVGYEQFF. CDR3 nucleotide sequence: TGCAGTGCTAGTATAGTGGGCTATGAGCAGTTCTTC.